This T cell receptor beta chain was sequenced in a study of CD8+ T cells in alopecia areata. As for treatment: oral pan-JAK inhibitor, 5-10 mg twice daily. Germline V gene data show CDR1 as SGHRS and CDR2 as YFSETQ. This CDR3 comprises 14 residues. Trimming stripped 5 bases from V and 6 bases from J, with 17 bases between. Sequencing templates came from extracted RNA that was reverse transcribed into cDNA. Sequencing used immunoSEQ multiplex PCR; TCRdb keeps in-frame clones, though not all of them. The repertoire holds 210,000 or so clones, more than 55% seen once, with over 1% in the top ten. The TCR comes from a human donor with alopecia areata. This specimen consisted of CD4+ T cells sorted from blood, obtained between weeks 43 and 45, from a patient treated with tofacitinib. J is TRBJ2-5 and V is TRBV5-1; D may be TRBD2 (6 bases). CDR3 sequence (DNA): TGCGCCAGCAGTCGGGGGACCTCCCAGAAGACCCAGTACTTC. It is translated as CASSRGTSQKTQYF.